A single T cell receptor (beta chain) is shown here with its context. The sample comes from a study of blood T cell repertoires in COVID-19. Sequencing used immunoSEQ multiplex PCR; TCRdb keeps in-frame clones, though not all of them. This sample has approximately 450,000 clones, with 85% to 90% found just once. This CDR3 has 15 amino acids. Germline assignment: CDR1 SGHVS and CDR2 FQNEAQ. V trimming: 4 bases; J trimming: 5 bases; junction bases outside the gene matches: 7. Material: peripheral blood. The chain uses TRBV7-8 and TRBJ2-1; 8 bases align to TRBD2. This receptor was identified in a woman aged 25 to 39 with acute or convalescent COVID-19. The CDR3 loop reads CASSSTSGAHNEQFF. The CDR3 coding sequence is TGTGCCAGCAGCTCCACTAGCGGCGCGCACAATGAGCAGTTCTTC.